Listed below are T cell receptor beta chains from one sample, sequenced in a study of control samples from healthy donors and cancer patients. Clones were read by immunoSEQ multiplex PCR, and TCRdb kept only the in-frame ones, dropping some. The sample yields 100,000 to 120,000 clones, roughly four fifths seen once. Input material: blood. These receptors all come from a man aged 18 to 30 in good health. Each CDR3 is given with its conserved first and last residue. The order of the fields is clone size, V gene, D gene, J gene, CDR3 protein, CDR3 DNA. A D gene is named only where the DNA matches it firmly. Clone size appears in some rows only: once, few, many, or a class for an expanded clone.

>.|TRBV11-2|.|TRBJ2-1
CASSLVQGGYYNEQFF
TGTGCCAGCAGCTTAGTCCAGGGGGGGTACTACAATGAGCAGTTCTTC
>.|TRBV6-6|.|TRBJ2-6
CASSYERAGANVLTF
TGTGCCAGCAGTTACGAGAGGGCTGGGGCCAACGTCCTGACTTTC
>.|TRBV20-1|.|TRBJ2-3
CSASPHGRDPGTDTQYF
TGCAGTGCTAGTCCGCATGGTAGGGACCCGGGCACAGATACGCAGTATTTT
>.|TRBV6-2/TRBV6-3|.|TRBJ1-2
CASSYEGPNYGYTF
TGTGCCAGCAGTTACGAGGGACCGAACTATGGCTACACCTTC
>few|TRBV2|.|TRBJ1-1
CASSRTGHFKTEAFF
TGTGCCAGCAGTAGAACGGGACACTTCAAGACTGAAGCTTTCTTT
>.|TRBV28|.|TRBJ1-6
CASSLGGRDNSPLHF
TGTGCCAGCAGTTTAGGGGGACGAGATAATTCACCCCTCCACTTT
>.|TRBV5-1|TRBD1|TRBJ1-6
CASRRTGGGSPLHF
TGCGCCAGCAGGCGGACAGGAGGTGGGTCACCCCTCCACTTT
>.|TRBV10-2|.|TRBJ1-3
CASTLGYSSGNTIYF
TGCGCCAGCACCCTAGGGTATAGCTCTGGAAACACCATATATTTT
>.|TRBV11-2|.|TRBJ2-1
CASSFRGPGEQFF
TGTGCCAGCAGCTTCCGCGGGCCTGGTGAGCAGTTCTTC
>.|TRBV2|TRBD1|TRBJ2-1
CASSGFGQGGHEQFF
TGTGCCAGCAGTGGATTTGGACAGGGTGGCCATGAGCAGTTCTTC
>.|TRBV4-3|TRBD1|TRBJ2-3
CASSLGQGRDTQYF
TGCGCCAGCAGCCTTGGACAGGGTAGGGATACGCAGTATTTT
>.|TRBV3-1/TRBV3-2|.|TRBJ2-7
CASSQEDQRGPLVTYEQYF
TGTGCCAGCAGCCAAGAAGACCAAAGGGGCCCCTTGGTGACCTACGAGCAGTACTTC
>.|TRBV18|TRBD1|TRBJ2-5
CASSGQGGETQYF
TGTGCCAGCTCAGGACAGGGAGGAGAGACCCAGTACTTC
>.|TRBV27|TRBD1|TRBJ1-1
CASSPHLGTGNTEAFF
TGTGCCAGCAGTCCTCACCTCGGGACAGGGAACACTGAAGCTTTCTTT
>.|TRBV4-1|.|TRBJ2-2
CASSRGSGQGKEELFF
TGCGCCAGCAGTCGCGGCTCGGGGCAGGGCAAGGAGGAGCTGTTTTTT
>.|TRBV7-8|.|TRBJ2-5
CASSLESRSRQETQYF
TGTGCCAGCAGCTTAGAAAGTCGCAGCCGCCAAGAGACCCAGTACTTC
>.|TRBV19|.|TRBJ1-4
CASTRRGGEKLFF
TGTGCCAGTACCCGAAGGGGTGGAGAAAAACTGTTTTTT
>.|TRBV7-9|TRBD1|TRBJ1-3
CASSTTDRAGNTIYF
TGTGCCAGCAGCACAACGGACAGGGCTGGAAACACCATATATTTT
>.|TRBV28|TRBD2|TRBJ2-7
CASSRGTSGYREQYF
TGTGCCAGCAGCCGTGGGACTAGCGGGTACCGAGAGCAGTACTTC
>.|TRBV19|.|TRBJ1-5
CASSIAAGRQPQHF
TGTGCCAGTAGTATAGCCGCAGGGCGGCAGCCCCAGCATTTT
>.|TRBV5-1|TRBD1|TRBJ1-2
CASHAVGQLSGYTF
TGCGCCAGCCACGCCGTGGGACAGCTTTCTGGCTACACCTTC
>.|TRBV30|TRBD1|TRBJ1-4
CAWSVRTGSIEKLFF
TGTGCCTGGAGTGTTCGGACAGGGAGTATTGAAAAACTGTTTTTT
>.|TRBV5-8|.|TRBJ2-5
CASSLAGARETQYF
TGTGCCAGCAGCTTGGCTGGGGCCAGGGAGACCCAGTACTTC
>.|TRBV6-6|.|TRBJ1-5
CASSWGGQGQPQHF
TGTGCCAGCAGTTGGGGGGGTCAAGGTCAGCCCCAGCATTTT
>.|TRBV6-5|TRBD2|TRBJ2-7
CASRGTSGGPYEQYF
TGTGCCAGCAGGGGGACTAGCGGGGGACCTTACGAGCAGTACTTC
>.|TRBV6-6|.|TRBJ1-2
CASSGQNSGYTF
TGTGCCAGCAGTGGACAAAATAGTGGCTACACCTTC
>.|TRBV27|.|TRBJ1-5
CASSSRDDNQPQHF
TGTGCCAGCAGTTCACGGGACGACAATCAGCCCCAGCATTTT
>.|TRBV7-2|TRBD1|TRBJ2-3
CASSLGGGTGPPKDF
TGTGCCAGCAGCTTAGGAGGGGGGACAGGGCCCCCGAAGGATTTT
>.|TRBV5-1|.|TRBJ2-1
CASSLGGTTGSEQFF
TGCGCCAGCAGCTTAGGGGGGACCACGGGGAGTGAGCAGTTCTTC
>few|TRBV5-6|.|TRBJ2-1
CASSLEPILRGEQFF
TGTGCCAGCAGCCTCGAGCCTATTTTGAGGGGGGAGCAGTTCTTC
>few|TRBV6-5|TRBD1|TRBJ1-1
CASPGTGDRNTEAFF
TGTGCCAGCCCAGGGACAGGGGATCGGAACACTGAAGCTTTCTTT
>.|TRBV20-1|.|TRBJ1-6
CSAGSGTPLHF
TGCAGTGCGGGGTCTGGGACACCCCTCCACTTT
>.|TRBV6-1|.|TRBJ1-5
CASSEGAWQPQHF
TGTGCCAGCAGTGAGGGGGCTTGGCAGCCCCAGCATTTT
>.|TRBV11-1|.|TRBJ2-2
CASTPGRVTGGELFF
TGTGCCAGCACGCCGGGCAGGGTGACAGGCGGGGAGCTGTTTTTT
>.|TRBV4-1|.|TRBJ1-1
CASSPFLTANTEAFF
TGCGCCAGCAGCCCATTCCTGACAGCGAACACTGAAGCTTTCTTT
>many|TRBV4-1|.|TRBJ1-1
CASSQDGTGGPEAFF
TGCGCCAGCAGCCAAGATGGGACCGGGGGCCCTGAAGCTTTCTTT
>.|TRBV18|TRBD1|TRBJ1-2
CASSPLGQGYGYTF
TGTGCCAGCTCACCACTGGGACAGGGCTATGGCTACACCTTC
>.|TRBV5-1|TRBD1|TRBJ2-2
CASSSGTGYTGELFF
TGCGCCAGCAGCTCCGGGACAGGATACACCGGGGAGCTGTTTTTT
>.|TRBV11-1|.|TRBJ1-1
CASSALQGGDTEAFF
TGTGCCAGCAGCGCCTTACAGGGTGGAGACACTGAAGCTTTCTTT
>once|TRBV6-5|TRBD1|TRBJ2-3
CASKQQGAGTDTQYF
TGTGCCAGCAAGCAACAGGGGGCTGGCACAGATACGCAGTATTTT
>.|TRBV5-4|.|TRBJ2-7
CASSLERGAEQYF
TGTGCCAGCAGCTTGGAGAGGGGGGCCGAGCAGTACTTC
>.|TRBV2|.|TRBJ1-6
CASSKTVEDNSPLHF
TGTGCCAGCAGCAAGACAGTGGAGGATAATTCACCCCTCCACTTT
>.|TRBV19|.|TRBJ1-5
CASSPTDQTTYSNQPQHF
TGTGCCAGTAGTCCGACAGACCAGACAACATATAGCAATCAGCCCCAGCATTTT
>.|TRBV6-5|TRBD1|TRBJ2-7
CASSYSSGQVLEQYF
TGTGCCAGCAGTTACTCCTCGGGACAGGTTCTCGAGCAGTACTTC
>.|TRBV6-2/TRBV6-3|.|TRBJ2-4
CASSKTGGAKNIQYF
TGTGCCAGCAGCAAAACCGGTGGGGCCAAAAACATTCAGTACTTC
>.|TRBV18|TRBD1|TRBJ1-1
CASSPPRIGQGATEAFF
TGTGCCAGCTCACCACCGAGGATTGGACAGGGGGCGACTGAAGCTTTCTTT
>once|TRBV30|TRBD1|TRBJ2-7
CAWKGQKSQRYF
TGTGCCTGGAAGGGACAGAAATCCCAACGGTACTTC
>.|TRBV7-6|.|TRBJ1-3
CASSSDGISGNTIYF
TGTGCCAGCAGCTCGGACGGGATCTCTGGAAACACCATATATTTT
>once|TRBV18|TRBD1|TRBJ1-1
CASSPRKGQMNTEAFF
TGTGCCAGCTCACCAAGGAAGGGACAGATGAACACTGAAGCTTTCTTT
>.|TRBV4-2|TRBD1|TRBJ2-7
CASSQMGQSYEQYF
TGTGCCAGCAGCCAAATGGGACAGAGCTACGAGCAGTACTTC
>.|TRBV7-9|TRBD2|TRBJ2-5
CASSLITRLAGGETQYF
TGTGCCAGCAGCTTAATTACGAGACTAGCGGGGGGTGAGACCCAGTACTTC
>.|TRBV2|TRBD1|TRBJ2-3
CASQRDRGLTDTQYF
TGTGCCAGCCAGAGGGACAGGGGGCTCACAGATACGCAGTATTTT
>.|TRBV18|.|TRBJ2-3
CASSPELGGDTQYF
TGTGCCAGCTCACCAGAGTTGGGTGGAGATACGCAGTATTTT
>.|TRBV6-6|.|TRBJ2-2
CASIGGELFF
TGTGCCAGCATCGGCGGGGAGCTGTTTTTT
>.|TRBV28|TRBD2|TRBJ2-1
CASSFGRGAAEQFF
TGTGCCAGCAGTTTCGGGCGGGGGGCCGCCGAGCAGTTCTTC